Each of the 18 T cell receptor beta chains below was sequenced from the same sample in a study of T cell repertoires in cytomegalovirus infection. TCRdb re-analysed the reads in MiXCR, keeping a single row per CDR3 protein. The sample consists of around 110,000 distinct CDR3 sequences, about 9.4% of them appearing once. These receptors lack a known antigen. Sequencing was done on a sample of PBMCs, sequenced either directly or after in vitro stimulation (not recorded which). The receptors were sampled from a human donor in good health (CMV status not recorded). Some clones in this sample may be carry-over from other donors' samples.

CDR3 nucleotides: TGTGCCAGTAGTATGCAGGGGCCGGACTATGGCTACACCTTC. Protein: CASSMQGPDYGYTF. The chain is built from TRBV19 and TRBJ1-2; D possibly corresponds to TRBD1 (6 bases). This CDR3 has 14 amino acids. Trimming removed 3 bases from V and 3 bases from J, with 11 bases in between. Germline values: CDR1 LNHDA, CDR2 SQIVND (reference sequence).

The count of this clonotype is one. V is TRBV7-9 and J is TRBJ2-2, with D unresolved. From germline, CDR1 is SEHNR and CDR2 FQNEAQ (reference sequence). The V and J ends lost 3 bases and 3 bases respectively, with 14 bases between them. This CDR3 has 16 amino acids. The CDR3 loop is CASSFGADTHTGELFF. In DNA, the CDR3 is TGTGCCAGCAGCTTTGGCGCCGACACTCACACCGGGGAGCTGTTTTTT.

This clonotype was picked up many times. V usage is TRBV7-2 and J usage is TRBJ1-5, with TRBD1 matching 7 bases. Germline V gene sequence: CDR1 SGHTA, CDR2 FQGNSA. The CDR3 is 18 amino acids. With 4 bases clipped from V and 5 bases from J, the junction kept 17 bases outside the gene matches. The CDR3 sequence: CASSSTRQGTLGYQPQHF. CDR3 sequence (DNA): TGTGCCAGCAGCTCGACCCGACAGGGCACCCTGGGATATCAGCCCCAGCATTTT.

This clonotype has ten or more counts. CDR3 coding DNA: TGTGCCAGCAGTGAAACGGGTGGACCACTAACGGAGCAGTTCTTC. Translating it yields CASSETGGPLTEQFF. The V and J genes are TRBV2 and TRBJ2-1; no reliable D call. Per the germline V gene, CDR1 is SNHLY and CDR2 is FYNNEI. This CDR3 is 15 amino acids long. Trimming stripped 2 bases from V and 10 bases from J, with 18 bases between.

CDR3 sequence (DNA): TGTGCCACTAACCCGGCAGGGAGGAGGGAGACCCAGTACTTC. Its translation: CATNPAGRRETQYF. The rearrangement uses TRBV6-5 and TRBJ2-5; a possible D gene is TRBD2 (6 bases). CDR1 is MNHEY, CDR2 SVGAGI, per germline. The CDR3 is 14 residues long. V was trimmed by 10 bases and J by 5 bases, leaving 20 bases between them.

The table lists this clonotype with many counts. V and J are TRBV7-3 and TRBJ2-1; the D gene is possibly TRBD2 (7 bases). The V end lost 5 bases, the J end lost 4 bases, and 15 bases lay between the germline ends. This CDR3 region has 15 residues. Germline CDR1 and CDR2: SGHTA and FQGTGA. In DNA form, the CDR3 reads TGTGCCAGCAGCAAAGGGGGGGAGGGATACAATGAGCAGTTCTTC. Protein product: CASSKGGEGYNEQFF.

The chain combines TRBV28 with TRBJ2-1, with 9 bases fitting TRBD2. CDR1 MDHEN and CDR2 SYDVKM come from the germline V gene. V trimming: 11 bases; J trimming: 0 bases; junction bases outside the gene matches: 5. The CDR3 covers 14 residues. CDR3 in DNA: TGTGCCGTCCCAGCGGGAGGCTCCTACAATGAGCAGTTCTTC. Its protein product is CAVPAGGSYNEQFF. The full variable domain, its missing parts supplied by reference TRBV28 and TRBJ2-1, is DVKVTQSSRYLVKRTGEKVFLECVQDMDHENMFWYRQDPGLGLRLIYFSYDVKMKEKGDIPEGYSVSREKKERFSLILESASTNQTSMYLCAVPAGGSYNEQFFGPGTRLTVL.

The chain links TRBV27 to TRBJ1-5; D is perhaps TRBD1 (5 bases). The CDR3 is made up of 17 amino acids. The V gene lost 6 bases and the J gene lost 1 base, with 19 bases spanning the gap. CDR1 is MNHEY and CDR2 is SMNVEV in the germline V gene (reference sequence). CDR3: CASSPAGGKGSNQPQHF. In DNA, the CDR3 is TGTGCCAGCAGCCCCGCGGGGGGGAAAGGGAGCAATCAGCCCCAGCATTTT.

The chain joins TRBV7-3 to TRBJ2-1; D remains ambiguous. Looked up from germline, CDR1 is SGHTA and CDR2 is FQGTGA. V was shortened by 2 bases and J by 10 bases, with 9 bases between the two germline ends. The CDR3 runs to 12 residues. The CDR3 region is CASSLSGKEQFF. In DNA, the CDR3 is TGTGCCAGCAGCTTATCTGGGAAGGAGCAGTTCTTC.

In nucleotides, the CDR3 is TGCAGTGCCCCACTAGGACTAGCGAGAGCAGATACGCAGTATTTT. Its protein is CSAPLGLARADTQYF. This rearrangement joins TRBV20-1 to TRBJ2-3; 9 positions match TRBD2. The CDR3 sequence is 15 residues long. Trimming at V came to 6 bases and at J to 4 bases, leaving 11 bases not matched to a gene. Germline V gene data show CDR1 as DFQATT and CDR2 as SNEGSKA (reference sequence).

The J gene is TRBJ1-1, the V gene TRBV6-5; D ambiguous. The V end lost 2 bases, the J end lost 8 bases, and 9 bases lay between the germline ends. This CDR3 region has 12 residues. The germline gives CDR1 MNHEY, CDR2 SVGAGI. CDR3 loop: CASSYVGGEAFF. DNA of the CDR3: TGTGCCAGCAGTTACGTCGGTGGGGAAGCTTTCTTT.

The chain couples TRBV30 to TRBJ1-4; possible D gene TRBD1, 6 bases. Germline V gene sequence: CDR1 GTSNPN, CDR2 SVGIG (reference sequence). V was cut by 4 bases and J by 0 bases, with 15 bases left in between. This CDR3 has 16 amino acids. The CDR3 region is CAWTPDRISTNEKLFF. The CDR3 nucleotides read TGTGCCTGGACTCCGGACAGAATTTCAACTAATGAAAAACTGTTTTTT.

This clonotype was recorded a few times. The V call is TRBV4-2, the J call TRBJ2-7; D gene uncertain. The germline V gene encodes CDR1 LGHNA and CDR2 YNFKEQ. Trimming shortened V by 0 bases and J by 1 base, and 7 bases separated the two germline ends. CDR3 length: 14 amino acids. The CDR3 sequence is CASSQDEASYEQYV. The CDR3 DNA reads TGTGCCAGCAGCCAAGATGAAGCATCCTACGAGCAGTACGTC.

This clonotype has only a few counts. This chain links TRBV19 with TRBJ2-1; 8 positions agree with TRBD2. V gave up 3 bases and J gave up 8 bases; unmatched junction bases: 9. CDR1 and CDR2 (germline): LNHDA, SQIVND (reference sequence). The CDR3 has 15 amino acids. CDR3 residues: CASSMYGRAAHEQFF. The CDR3 nucleotides read TGTGCCAGTAGTATGTACGGGAGGGCGGCCCATGAGCAGTTCTTC.

This clonotype was seen a handful of times. V usage is TRBV5-1 and J usage is TRBJ1-1; possibly TRBD1 for D (6 bases). CDR1 SGHRS and CDR2 YFSETQ come from the germline V gene. This CDR3 has 14 residues. The V end lost 5 bases, the J end lost 2 bases, and 13 bases lay between the germline ends. CDR3 sequence reads: CASRGQNTNTEAFF. The CDR3 DNA is TGCGCCAGCAGGGGACAAAATACTAACACTGAAGCTTTCTTT.

This clonotype occurred many times. The V call is TRBV29-1, the J call TRBJ2-1, with a weak D call TRBD2 (7 bases). V was pared by 2 bases and J by 3 bases, with 11 bases between. Per the germline V gene, CDR1 is SQVTM and CDR2 is ANQGSEA. The CDR3 is 14 amino acids. The CDR3 reads CSVERGGGYNEQFF. For the CDR3, the DNA is TGCAGCGTTGAAAGGGGGGGAGGCTACAATGAGCAGTTCTTC.

J is TRBJ2-2 and V is TRBV28, with TRBD2 matching 10 bases. The ends lost 3 bases at V and 6 bases at J; junction bases unmatched: 10. The CDR3 length is 17 residues. In germline, CDR1 is MDHEN, CDR2 SYDVKM. This CDR3 is CASSFSWVAGGSGELFF. The DNA of the CDR3 is TGTGCCAGCAGTTTCTCCTGGGTAGCGGGAGGCTCCGGGGAGCTGTTTTTT.

The CDR3 DNA is TGTGCCCTCCGGGGGGGTAGCGGGAGCACAGATACGCAGTATTTT. Amino acids: CALRGGSGSTDTQYF. The chain couples TRBV30 to TRBJ2-3; 8 bases agree with TRBD2. V was clipped by 8 bases and J by 0 bases; unmatched bases: 10. The CDR3 consists of 15 residues. Germline lookup yields CDR1 GTSNPN and CDR2 SVGIG (reference sequence).